One and the same sample provided the 4 T cell receptor beta chains below, sequenced in a study of T cell changes during pregnancy in multiple sclerosis (dated by TCRdb to the late 2010s). Library construction relied on the immunoSEQ multiplex PCR assay. TCRdb's version of the immuneACCESS table is confined to in-frame rearrangements and falls short of the full clone set. An unresolved V gene accounts for under half of the shortfall where checked; the remainder is of unknown origin. The sample includes roughly 100,000 clones, with about 90% observed a single time. The ten biggest clones cover 3% to 3.5% of the sample. Specimen: peripheral blood, collected in the second trimester of pregnancy. These receptors all stem from a female donor with multiple sclerosis, enrolled in a pregnancy study.

V gene TRBV21-1 combines with J gene TRBJ2-1; the table calls TRBD2, which could not be checked here. TRBV21-1 is noted as a pseudogene. CDR3 size: 15 residues. CDR3 nucleotides: TGTGCCAGCAGCAAGGGACTAGCGGGGTACAATGAGCAGTTCTTC. It translates to CASSKGLAGYNEQFF.

This clone came up a few times. J is TRBJ2-2 and V is TRBV9; D not certain. The CDR3 extends over 12 amino acids. The germline V gene encodes CDR1 SGDLS and CDR2 YYNGEE. Trimming removed 3 bases at V and 6 bases at J, with 6 bases between. DNA of the CDR3: TGTGCCAGCAGCGCCCTTTCCGGGGAGCTGTTTTTT. This encodes CASSALSGELFF.

The chain carries TRBV29-1 and TRBJ1-1, with no clear D. CDR1 is SQVTM, CDR2 ANQGSEA, per germline. The CDR3 sequence is 14 residues long. Deletions cut 6 bases from V and 4 bases from J, with 18 bases between. For the CDR3, the DNA is TGCAGCGTCAGGAGAGGCTTGGGGAGCACTGAAGCTTTCTTT. Amino acids: CSVRRGLGSTEAFF.

The rearrangement links TRBV6-1 to TRBJ1-5; TRBD1 might be the D (6 bases). Trimming took 4 bases from V and 2 from J, leaving 12 bases between them. Per germline, CDR1 MNHNS and CDR2 SASEGT. The CDR3 contains 15 residues. CDR3 DNA: TGTGCCAGCAGTGGCCGCAGGGGCCGCAATCAGCCCCAGCATTTT. Translation: CASSGRRGRNQPQHF.